The sequence of this T cell receptor beta chain was determined in a study of T cell responses to AZD1222 COVID-19 vaccine. Study observations and caveats: As reported, nearly half of all spike-specific TCRs target variant regions that are unmutated. Clonal diversity was possibly underestimated; the donors were predominantly white British and more often female. Among vaccine-associated CD4 TCRs, coverage spanned spike, with dominance at 160-218 and 743-854. Two doses of AZD1222 preceded a rise in Spike-specific TCR breadth and depth.

Using immunoSEQ multiplex PCR, the repertoire was profiled, and TCRdb retains in-frame clones only, with some absent. The data hold 120,000 to 150,000 clones, with about nine tenths observed a single time. Trimming shortened V by 5 bases and J by 5 bases, and 7 bases separated the two germline ends. This CDR3 contains 11 residues. In regard to this clone: Its antigen is still unknown.

This sequence originates from an adult in good health. The chain recombines TRBV12-3 or TRBV12-4 with TRBJ2-7, with a weak D call TRBD2 (5 bases). The input for sequencing was peripheral blood, taken on day 0 of AZD1222 vaccination. CDR3 in DNA: TGTGCCAGCAGTAGAGGGCACGAGCAGTACTTC. This gives the protein CASSRGHEQYF.